These 31 T cell receptor beta chains originate from one sample sequenced in a study of shared clonotypes between healthy human individuals. It was CD45RO-negative cells, positively selected for CCR7, that made up naive CD8 cells, with terminally differentiated effector memory CD45RA+ cells excluded. Measured with immunoSEQ multiplex PCR; TCRdb has only the in-frame clones, and not every one. The table includes 1.5 million to 2.5 million clones, about 95% detected once. Material for sequencing was naive CD8+ T cells sorted from blood. The receptors come from a man younger than 35 in good health.

The rearrangement joins TRBV6-4 to TRBJ1-1; no definite D call. The germline V and J ends were trimmed by 9 bases and 8 bases, with 7 bases remaining between them. Germline V gives CDR1 MRHNA, CDR2 SNTAGT. The CDR3 totals 9 residues. CDR3 DNA sequence: TGTGCCAGATCAGAAGAAGCTTTCTTT. It translates to CARSEEAFF.

The rearrangement uses TRBV4-3 and TRBJ2-2; D remains ambiguous. V shed 4 bases and J shed 10 bases, with 22 bases lying between them. Germline assignment: CDR1 LGHNA and CDR2 YSLEER. This CDR3 contains 16 residues. DNA for the CDR3: TGCGCCAGCAGCCCAACGCCTTTGAGCTATGGTGAGGAGCTGTTTTTT. Residues: CASSPTPLSYGEELFF.

Details on this clone: This CDR3 is also generated by other DNA sequences in the sample. V and J are TRBV5-1 and TRBJ2-3; D is unclear. Trimming cost V 0 bases and J 1 base, with 6 bases left between them. The germline V gene encodes CDR1 SGHRS and CDR2 YFSETQ. The CDR3 is made up of 14 amino acids. Here the CDR3 reads CASSLVPGTDTQYF. Written as DNA, the CDR3 is TGCGCCAGCAGCTTGGTTCCAGGCACAGATACGCAGTATTTT.

The genes are TRBV19 and TRBJ1-1; no firm D call. The germline V and J ends were trimmed by 7 bases and 0 bases, with 27 bases remaining between them. Germline V CDR1 and CDR2: LNHDA, SQIVND (reference sequence). The CDR3 sequence is 19 residues long. The CDR3 loop reads CASIVGPFWGADLNTEAFF. The CDR3 DNA reads as TGTGCCAGTATCGTAGGCCCCTTTTGGGGTGCCGACTTGAACACTGAAGCTTTCTTT.

The CDR3 loop is CASSEVGGPYEQYF. Written as DNA, the CDR3 is TGCGCCAGCAGTGAAGTGGGGGGGCCCTACGAGCAGTACTTC. The gene calls are TRBV10-2 and TRBJ2-7; maybe TRBD2 (7 bases). The germline V gene has CDR1 WSHSY and CDR2 SAAADI. The germline V and J ends were trimmed by 3 bases and 2 bases, with 11 bases remaining between them. CDR3 length: 14 residues.

The chain uses TRBV6-6 and TRBJ2-2; 11 nucleotides line up with TRBD2. J was trimmed by 6 bases and V by 2 bases; bases with no gene match: 2. CDR1 is MNHNY, CDR2 SVGAGI, per germline (reference sequence). CDR3 length: 15 residues. The CDR3 region has the DNA TGTGCCAGCAGTTACATAGCGGGGGGGCCCGGGGAGCTGTTTTTT. This translates into CASSYIAGGPGELFF.

With respect to this clone: The same CDR3 also results from other DNA sequences found in this sample. The CDR3 DNA is TGTGCCAGCAGCGTAGTCGACGGGTCCTACGAGCAGTACTTC. Translation gives CASSVVDGSYEQYF. This chain connects TRBV9 to TRBJ2-7; no firm D call. Germline CDR1 and CDR2: SGDLS and YYNGEE. CDR3 size: 14 residues. V was clipped by 0 bases and J by 1 base, with 8 bases between them. The entire variable domain, with the rest obtained from reference TRBV9 and TRBJ2-7, is as follows: DSGVTQTPKHLITATGQRVTLRCSPRSGDLSVYWYQQSLDQGLQFLIQYYNGEERAKGNILERFSAQQFPDLHSELNLSSLELGDSALYFCASSVVDGSYEQYFGPGTRLTVT.

V gene TRBV19 combines with J gene TRBJ2-2; 12 positions match TRBD1. The CDR3 sequence is 19 residues long. Germline CDR1 and CDR2: LNHDA and SQIVND (reference sequence). The trim removed 1 base at V and 2 bases at J, leaving 8 bases unmatched. CDR3 protein: CASSIVLWDRGLNTGELFF. CDR3 DNA sequence: TGTGCCAGTAGTATAGTTTTATGGGACAGGGGGCTTAACACCGGGGAGCTGTTTTTT.

In regard to this clone: One end of the junction fails to match germline, which may point to a read error. The CDR3 sequence is CTSSHWRVASEYNEQFF. CDR3 sequence (DNA): TGCACCAGCAGCCACTGGAGGGTGGCTAGCGAGTACAATGAGCAGTTCTTC. This sequence joins TRBV5-1 and TRBJ2-1, with a possible D match to TRBD2 (6 bases). This CDR3 has 17 amino acids. Germline V gene data show CDR1 as SGHRS and CDR2 as YFSETQ.

The count of this clone is one. V and J are TRBV4-1 and TRBJ1-2; 8 nucleotides match TRBD1. The CDR3 runs to 15 residues. Germline V gene sequence: CDR1 MGHRA, CDR2 YSYEKL. V was clipped by 3 bases and J by 4 bases; unmatched bases: 7. CDR3 sequence reads: CASSHSTGASYGYTF. DNA of the CDR3: TGCGCCAGCAGCCACTCGACAGGGGCGTCCTATGGCTACACCTTC.

The chain couples TRBV29-1 to TRBJ2-4; D tentatively reads TRBD1 or TRBD2 (7 bases each). Germline CDR1 reads SQVTM; CDR2 reads ANQGSEA. Trimming removed 4 bases at V and 5 bases at J, with 12 bases between. The CDR3 is 13 amino acids. The chain's CDR3 is CSVGGGTENIQYF. As DNA, the CDR3 is TGCAGCGTTGGGGGAGGGACAGAAAACATTCAGTACTTC.

The chain recombines TRBV27 with TRBJ2-1, with D maybe TRBD2 (7 bases). The CDR3 has 16 amino acids. Germline lookup yields CDR1 MNHEY and CDR2 SMNVEV (reference sequence). Trimming cost V 4 bases and J 4 bases, with 17 bases left between them. The CDR3 DNA reads as TGTGCCAGCAGTTGGACGGGGGGCGGGGAGTACAATGAGCAGTTCTTC. The encoded protein is CASSWTGGGEYNEQFF.

CDR3 bases: TGTGCCAGAACATCATCCAATCAGCCCCAGCATTTT. Encoded protein: CARTSSNQPQHF. This chain links TRBV5-3 with TRBJ1-5; no firm D call. TRBV5-3 is an open reading frame, and its role is uncertain. This CDR3 is built from 12 residues. V lost 6 bases, J lost 3 bases, and 7 bases lay in between.

J is TRBJ1-3 and V is TRBV6-6; 7 bases are shared with TRBD1. Germline V lookup: CDR1 MNHNY, CDR2 SVGAGI (reference sequence). CDR3 length: 16 residues. Losses at the gene ends were 7 bases for V and 0 bases for J; bases not matched to a gene: 9. The CDR3: CASKGDRDFSGNTIYF. CDR3 bases: TGTGCCAGCAAGGGAGACAGGGATTTCTCTGGAAACACCATATATTTT.

The chain joins TRBV4-1 to TRBJ2-3; 7 bases match TRBD1. Germline V gives CDR1 MGHRA, CDR2 YSYEKL. The CDR3 totals 17 residues. V dropped 4 bases and J dropped 6; count of bases not matched to a gene: 16. CDR3 DNA: TGCGCCAGCAGCCCGGTAAGACAGGGCTTGGTGGGGGATACGCAGTATTTT. Its translation: CASSPVRQGLVGDTQYF.

The chain combines TRBV19 with TRBJ1-1, with a tentative D call TRBD1 (5 bases). Germline CDR1 reads LNHDA; CDR2 reads SQIVND (reference sequence). V shed 5 bases and J shed 0 bases, with 7 bases lying between them. This CDR3 comprises 13 residues. CDR3 residues: CASSGHMNTEAFF. In nucleotides, the CDR3 is TGTGCCAGTAGTGGACATATGAACACTGAAGCTTTCTTT.

The rearrangement links TRBV19 to TRBJ1-1, with D possibly TRBD1 on 6 matching bases. The V gene lost 3 bases and the J gene lost 4 bases, with 12 bases spanning the gap. CDR3 length equals 14 residues. The V gene's germline CDR1 is LNHDA and CDR2 SQIVND (reference sequence). The CDR3 is CASSISTGSTEAFF. CDR3 bases: TGTGCCAGTAGTATCTCCACAGGGAGCACTGAAGCTTTCTTT.

Turning to this clone: Other DNA sequences of this sample code for an identical CDR3. This chain joins TRBV5-6 and TRBJ1-5; 7 nucleotides agree with TRBD1. There are 12 residues in the CDR3. CDR1 is SGHDT and CDR2 is YYEEEE in the germline V gene. J was trimmed by 5 bases and V by 4 bases; bases with no gene match: 0. DNA of the CDR3: TGTGCCAGCAGCCAGGGGGATCAGCCCCAGCATTTT. Translation: CASSQGDQPQHF.

V is TRBV5-6 and J is TRBJ2-2; TRBD2 aligns across 13 bases. Looked up from germline, CDR1 is SGHDT and CDR2 is YYEEEE. This CDR3 spans 16 amino acids. V lost 0 bases, J lost 7 bases, and 3 bases stayed unmatched. The CDR3 DNA follows: TGTGCCAGCAGCTTGGGACTAGCGGGGGGATACGGGGAGCTGTTTTTT. This gives the protein CASSLGLAGGYGELFF.

In DNA, the CDR3 is TGCGCCAGCAGCGTACAGGGCTCGAACACCGGGGAGCTGTTTTTT. It translates to CASSVQGSNTGELFF. The chain carries TRBV4-1 and TRBJ2-2; TRBD1 might be the D (6 bases). Germline assignment: CDR1 MGHRA and CDR2 YSYEKL. With 5 bases removed from V and 0 bases from J, the gap between germline ends came to 10 bases. This CDR3 is built from 15 residues.

The CDR3 nucleotides read TGTGCCAGCAGCCAAGATGGTGGAGGGGGAAAACTGTTTTTT. It codes for CASSQDGGGGKLFF. This sequence joins TRBV14 and TRBJ1-4; weak D call: TRBD1 (6 bases). The CDR3 covers 14 residues. The germline V and J ends were trimmed by 0 bases and 10 bases, with 12 bases remaining between them. Germline-derived CDR1 and CDR2 are SGHDN and FVKESK.

The CDR3 sequence is CASSGDWNRGPHHYEQYF. The CDR3 DNA reads as TGTGCCAGCAGCGGCGACTGGAATCGGGGGCCCCACCACTACGAGCAGTACTTC. The chain couples TRBV5-6 to TRBJ2-7; tentatively, D is TRBD1 or TRBD2 (6 bases each). V shed 4 bases and J shed 3 bases, with 26 bases lying between them. CDR3 length: 18 residues. Germline-derived CDR1 and CDR2 are SGHDT and YYEEEE.

This chain joins TRBV25-1 and TRBJ2-7, with a weak D call TRBD1 (5 bases). Germline lookup yields CDR1 MGHDK and CDR2 SYGVNS. The CDR3 sequence is 15 residues long. Trimming took off 4 bases at V and 0 bases at J, with 13 bases between the two ends. The CDR3 spells CASSATVLSSYEQYF. Here the CDR3 DNA reads TGTGCCAGCAGTGCGACAGTCCTTAGCTCCTACGAGCAGTACTTC.

The chain is built from TRBV4-1 and TRBJ1-2; no clear D gene. In germline, CDR1 is MGHRA, CDR2 YSYEKL. The CDR3 covers 13 residues. V lost 4 bases and J lost 7, with 13 bases in between. The CDR3, as DNA: TGCGCCAGCAGCCCCGGTCCCCAGCTTGGCTACACCTTC. This gives the protein CASSPGPQLGYTF.

The chain is built from TRBV11-2 and TRBJ2-7, with D perhaps assigned TRBD1 or TRBD2 (6 bases each). V shed 7 bases and J shed 0 bases, with 16 bases lying between them. Germline-derived CDR1 and CDR2 are SGHAT and FQNNGV. The CDR3 extends over 15 amino acids. The CDR3: CASTPEGESSYEQYF. The CDR3 DNA follows: TGTGCCAGCACCCCGGAGGGGGAGAGCTCCTACGAGCAGTACTTC.

Remarks on this clone: Different DNA sequences within this sample yield the same CDR3. The genes are TRBV11-2 and TRBJ2-7; D not resolved. Germline V CDR1 and CDR2: SGHAT, FQNNGV. This CDR3 contains 13 residues. V gave up 1 base and J gave up 3 bases, with 7 bases separating them. The DNA of the CDR3 is TGTGCCAGCAGCTTAGGAGTAGACTACGAGCAGTACTTC. It yields the protein CASSLGVDYEQYF.

The rearrangement joins TRBV7-9 to TRBJ1-1; no definite D call. The germline gives CDR1 SEHNR, CDR2 FQNEAQ (reference sequence). Trimming cost V 2 bases and J 3 bases, with 10 bases left between them. The CDR3 loop spans 14 amino acids. The CDR3 DNA follows: TGTGCCAGCAGCTTATCACCCGGAGACACTGAAGCTTTCTTT. Translation gives CASSLSPGDTEAFF.

The chain links TRBV28 to TRBJ1-1; D is unclear. The CDR3 has 14 amino acids. Looked up from germline, CDR1 is MDHEN and CDR2 is SYDVKM. Trimming pared 10 bases from V and 3 bases from J, leaving 18 bases between. DNA of the CDR3: TGTGCCACCTCGGAAGAACCTCGGGACACTGAAGCTTTCTTT. It specifies CATSEEPRDTEAFF.

The chain combines TRBV10-1 with TRBJ2-2, with D maybe TRBD2 (5 bases). CDR1 and CDR2 from the germline V gene are WNHNN and SYGVQD (reference sequence). CDR3 length: 17 amino acids. Trimming cost V 4 bases and J 1 base, with 16 bases left between them. The CDR3 here is CASSGERSGLNTGELFF. The DNA of the CDR3 is TGCGCCAGCAGTGGGGAGCGCTCGGGCCTGAACACCGGGGAGCTGTTTTTT.

The chain has TRBV19 and TRBJ2-7; D perhaps matches TRBD2 (6 bases). CDR1 and CDR2 from the germline V gene are LNHDA and SQIVND (reference sequence). Trimming removed 4 bases from V and 3 bases from J, with 13 bases in between. This CDR3 is 14 amino acids long. CDR3 in DNA: TGTGCCAGTAGTACGTCTAGCGCCTACTACGAGCAGTACTTC. Amino acids: CASSTSSAYYEQYF.

The chain is built from TRBV29-1 and TRBJ2-5; D possibly matches TRBD1 or TRBD2 (6 bases each). Trimming took off 6 bases at V and 2 bases at J, with 19 bases between the two ends. The CDR3 has 15 amino acids. The germline gives CDR1 SQVTM, CDR2 ANQGSEA. This CDR3 reads CSVTGAPDQQETQYF. The CDR3 nucleotides read TGCAGCGTAACGGGGGCCCCTGATCAACAAGAGACCCAGTACTTC.